This record looks at one T cell receptor beta chain sequence and its context. Antigen: not known. This sample was included in a study of OX40 agonist ivuxolimab in advanced cancers. The wider study: Three partial responders included one hepatocellular carcinoma patient and two cutaneous melanoma patients. General observations from the study: Averaged across samples, CD8+ T cells carried more expanded clones than CD4+ did.

Sequencing used immunoSEQ multiplex PCR; TCRdb keeps in-frame clones, though not all of them. The data show about 73,000 clones, approximately 92% seen once. The clonotype originates from an adult with an advanced solid tumor such as melanoma, head and neck, liver or kidney cancer. Sequencing used CD4+ or CD8+ T cells sorted from blood, obtained in a trial of the OX40 agonist ivuxolimab.

The CDR3 region is CASSEFMGADTQYF. CDR3 coding DNA: TGTGCCAGCAGTGAGTTCATGGGGGCAGATACGCAGTATTTT. This rearrangement joins TRBV2 to TRBJ2-3; the D call may be TRBD1 or TRBD2 (5 bases each). The germline gives CDR1 SNHLY, CDR2 FYNNEI. Trimming removed 3 bases from V and 4 bases from J, with 11 bases in between. The length of the CDR3 is 14 residues.